This TCR beta chain was identified in a study of regulatory T cells in long-lasting Graves disease. Across the study: For under 3 months, newly diagnosed Graves' patients had been taking antithyroid drugs. Study-level findings and limits: Limited samples may have lowered accuracy. Sampling was limited to peripheral blood rather than thyroid tissue.

Time point meaning: newly diagnosed GD, antithyroid drugs for less than 3 months. Extracted RNA from PBMCs served as the source of the TCR library. This clonotype was counted many times. Antigen specificity is unknown. This CDR3 spans 14 amino acids. The V end lost 5 bases, the J end lost 4 bases, and 15 bases lay between the germline ends. CDR1 SGHTA and CDR2 FQGNSA come from the germline V gene. Library construction for TCR beta used iRepertoire HTBI primers and Arm-PCR of CDR3 regions. TCRdb re-analysed the multiplex PCR reads in MiXCR, keeping a single row per CDR3 protein. Of around 480,000 distinct CDR3 sequences detected, about 16% appear once; the ten largest clones hold roughly 25%. The data were also submitted as part of a second study, on T cells in Graves' hyperthyroidism and ophthalmopathy. Turning to that study: Blood samples included most of the expanded thyroid clonotypes exceeding 0.001.

The material sequenced was peripheral blood mononuclear cells (PBMCs), taken at new diagnosis, from a patient treated with antithyroid drugs. The clonotype was recovered from a middle-aged woman with Graves disease. The chain employs TRBV7-2 and TRBJ2-7, with D hard to call. The CDR3 protein is CASSTLYLEYEQYF. CDR3 coding DNA: TGTGCCAGCAGCACCCTGTACTTGGAGTACGAGCAGTACTTC.